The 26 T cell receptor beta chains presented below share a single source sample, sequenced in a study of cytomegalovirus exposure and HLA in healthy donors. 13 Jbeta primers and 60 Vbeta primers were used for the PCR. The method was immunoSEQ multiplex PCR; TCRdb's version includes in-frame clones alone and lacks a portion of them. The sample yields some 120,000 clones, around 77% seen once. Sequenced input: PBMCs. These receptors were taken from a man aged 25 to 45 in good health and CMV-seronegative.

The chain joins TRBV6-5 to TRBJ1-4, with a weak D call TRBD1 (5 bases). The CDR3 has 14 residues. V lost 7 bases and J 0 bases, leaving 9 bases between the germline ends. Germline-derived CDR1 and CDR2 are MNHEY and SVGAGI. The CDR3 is CASKGVATNEKLFF. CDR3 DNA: TGTGCCAGCAAAGGGGTTGCAACTAATGAAAAACTGTTTTTT.

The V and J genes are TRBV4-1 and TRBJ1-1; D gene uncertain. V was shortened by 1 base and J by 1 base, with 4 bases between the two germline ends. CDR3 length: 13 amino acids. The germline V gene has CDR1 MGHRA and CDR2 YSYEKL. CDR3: CASSQGGNTEAFF. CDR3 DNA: TGCGCCAGCAGCCAAGGAGGGAACACTGAAGCTTTCTTT.

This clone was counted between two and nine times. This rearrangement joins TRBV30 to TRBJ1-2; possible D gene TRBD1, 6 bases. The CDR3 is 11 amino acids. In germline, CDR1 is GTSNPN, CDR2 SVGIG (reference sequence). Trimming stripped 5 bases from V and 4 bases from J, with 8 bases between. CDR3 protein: CAWGTSYGYTF. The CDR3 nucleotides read TGTGCCTGGGGGACATCCTATGGCTACACCTTC.

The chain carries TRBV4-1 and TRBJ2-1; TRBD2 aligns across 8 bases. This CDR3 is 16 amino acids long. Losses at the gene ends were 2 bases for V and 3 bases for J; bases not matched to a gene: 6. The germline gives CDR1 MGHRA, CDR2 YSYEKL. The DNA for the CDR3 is TGCGCCAGCAGCCAAACGACTAGCGAGAACTACAATGAGCAGTTCTTC. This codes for CASSQTTSENYNEQFF.

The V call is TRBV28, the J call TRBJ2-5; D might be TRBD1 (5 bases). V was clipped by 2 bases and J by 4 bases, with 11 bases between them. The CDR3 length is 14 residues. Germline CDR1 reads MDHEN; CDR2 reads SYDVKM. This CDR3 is CASSLIGAGETQYF. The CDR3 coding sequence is TGTGCCAGCAGTTTAATTGGGGCCGGAGAGACCCAGTACTTC. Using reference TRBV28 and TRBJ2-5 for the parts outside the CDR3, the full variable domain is DVKVTQSSRYLVKRTGEKVFLECVQDMDHENMFWYRQDPGLGLRLIYFSYDVKMKEKGDIPEGYSVSREKKERFSLILESASTNQTSMYLCASSLIGAGETQYFGPGTRLLVL.

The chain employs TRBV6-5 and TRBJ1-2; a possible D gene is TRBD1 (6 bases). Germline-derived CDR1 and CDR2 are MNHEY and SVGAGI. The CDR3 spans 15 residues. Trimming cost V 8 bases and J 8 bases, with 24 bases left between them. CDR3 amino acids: CASLQPNAGANGYTF. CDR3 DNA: TGTGCCAGCCTTCAGCCCAACGCGGGGGCAAACGGCTACACCTTC.

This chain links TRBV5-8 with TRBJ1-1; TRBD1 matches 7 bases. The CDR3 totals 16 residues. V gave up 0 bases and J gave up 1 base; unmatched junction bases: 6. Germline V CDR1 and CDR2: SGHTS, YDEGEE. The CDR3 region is CASSLVAGTANTEAFF. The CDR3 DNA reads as TGTGCCAGCAGCTTGGTTGCCGGGACAGCGAACACTGAAGCTTTCTTT.

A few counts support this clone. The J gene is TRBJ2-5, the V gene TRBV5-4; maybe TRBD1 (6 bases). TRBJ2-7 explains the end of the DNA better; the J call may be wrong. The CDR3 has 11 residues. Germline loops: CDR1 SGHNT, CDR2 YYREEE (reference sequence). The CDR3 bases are TGTGCCAGCAGCAACAGGGCCGAGCAGTACTTC. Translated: CASSNRAEQYF.

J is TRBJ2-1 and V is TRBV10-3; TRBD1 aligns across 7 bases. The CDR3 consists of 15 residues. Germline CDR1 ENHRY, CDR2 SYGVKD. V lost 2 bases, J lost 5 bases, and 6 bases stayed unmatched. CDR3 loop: CAISEGTGQHNEQFF. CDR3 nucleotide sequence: TGTGCCATCAGTGAGGGAACGGGACAGCACAATGAGCAGTTCTTC.

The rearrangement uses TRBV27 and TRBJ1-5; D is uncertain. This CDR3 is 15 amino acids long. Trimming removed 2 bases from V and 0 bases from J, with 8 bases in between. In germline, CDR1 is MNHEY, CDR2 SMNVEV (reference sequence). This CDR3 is CASSLLWPSNQPQHF. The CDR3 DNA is TGTGCCAGCAGTTTACTTTGGCCTAGCAATCAGCCCCAGCATTTT.

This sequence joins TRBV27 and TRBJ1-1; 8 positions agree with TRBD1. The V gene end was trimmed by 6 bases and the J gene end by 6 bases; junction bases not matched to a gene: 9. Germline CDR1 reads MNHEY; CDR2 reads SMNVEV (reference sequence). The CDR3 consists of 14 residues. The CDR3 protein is CASSLRGPGPEAFF. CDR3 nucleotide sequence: TGTGCCAGCAGCCTCAGGGGGCCCGGGCCTGAAGCTTTCTTT.

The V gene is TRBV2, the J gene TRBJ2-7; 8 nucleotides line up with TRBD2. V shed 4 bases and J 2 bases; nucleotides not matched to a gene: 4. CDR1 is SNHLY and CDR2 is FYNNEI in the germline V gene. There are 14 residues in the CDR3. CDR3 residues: CASSVGSGAYEQYF. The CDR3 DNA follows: TGTGCCAGCAGTGTCGGTAGCGGGGCCTACGAGCAGTACTTC.

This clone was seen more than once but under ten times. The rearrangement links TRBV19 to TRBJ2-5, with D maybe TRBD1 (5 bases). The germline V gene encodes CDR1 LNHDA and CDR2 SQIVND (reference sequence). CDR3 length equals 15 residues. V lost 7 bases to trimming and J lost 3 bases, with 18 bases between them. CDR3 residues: CASTRRLTVEETQYF. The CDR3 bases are TGTGCCAGTACACGTAGGCTGACAGTCGAAGAGACCCAGTACTTC.

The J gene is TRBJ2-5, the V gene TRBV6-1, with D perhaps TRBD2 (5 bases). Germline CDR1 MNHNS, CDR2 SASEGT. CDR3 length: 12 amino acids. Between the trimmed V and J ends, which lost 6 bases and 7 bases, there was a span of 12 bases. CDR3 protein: CASSPGYATQYF. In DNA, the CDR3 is TGTGCCAGCAGCCCGGGATACGCGACCCAGTACTTC.

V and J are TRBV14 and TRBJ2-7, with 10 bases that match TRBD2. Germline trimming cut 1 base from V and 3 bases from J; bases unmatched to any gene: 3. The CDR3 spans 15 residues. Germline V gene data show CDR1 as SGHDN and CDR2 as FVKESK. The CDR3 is CASSQASGGLYEQYF. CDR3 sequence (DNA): TGTGCCAGCAGCCAAGCTAGCGGGGGACTCTACGAGCAGTACTTC.

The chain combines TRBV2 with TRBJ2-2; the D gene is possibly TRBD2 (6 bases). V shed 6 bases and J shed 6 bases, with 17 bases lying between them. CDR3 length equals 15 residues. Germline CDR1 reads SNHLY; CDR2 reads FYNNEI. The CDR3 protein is CASRGAGRSAGELFF. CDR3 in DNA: TGTGCCAGCAGGGGCGCAGGGAGGTCCGCCGGGGAGCTGTTTTTT. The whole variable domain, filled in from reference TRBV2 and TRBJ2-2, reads EPEVTQTPSHQVTQMGQEVILRCVPISNHLYFYWYRQILGQKVEFLVSFYNNEISEKSEIFDDQFSVERPDGSNFTLKIRSTKLEDSAMYFCASRGAGRSAGELFFGEGSRLTVL.

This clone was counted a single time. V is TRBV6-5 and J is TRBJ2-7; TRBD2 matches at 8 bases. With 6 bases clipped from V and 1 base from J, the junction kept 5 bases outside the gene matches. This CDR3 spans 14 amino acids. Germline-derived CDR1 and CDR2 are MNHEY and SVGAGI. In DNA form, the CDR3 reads TGTGCCAGCAGCTCATTAGCGGGATCCTACGAGCAGTACTTC. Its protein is CASSSLAGSYEQYF.

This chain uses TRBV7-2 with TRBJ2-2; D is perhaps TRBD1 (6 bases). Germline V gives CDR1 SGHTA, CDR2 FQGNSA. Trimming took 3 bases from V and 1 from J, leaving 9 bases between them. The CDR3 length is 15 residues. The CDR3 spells CASSLGQMNTGELFF. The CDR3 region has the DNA TGTGCCAGCAGCTTGGGACAAATGAACACCGGGGAGCTGTTTTTT.

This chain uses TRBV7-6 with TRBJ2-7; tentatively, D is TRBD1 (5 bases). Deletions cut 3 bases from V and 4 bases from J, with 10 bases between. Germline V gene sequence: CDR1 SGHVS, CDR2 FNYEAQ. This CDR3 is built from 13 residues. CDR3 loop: CASSLDTWYEQYF. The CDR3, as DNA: TGTGCCAGCAGCTTGGACACCTGGTACGAGCAGTACTTC.

CDR3 amino acids: CASSQGPLNTEAFF. CDR3 DNA: TGCGCCAGCAGCCAAGGGCCGCTGAACACTGAAGCTTTCTTT. The gene calls are TRBV4-1 and TRBJ1-1, with no clear D. This CDR3 has 14 residues. V gave up 1 base and J gave up 0 bases, with 6 bases separating them. Germline V lookup: CDR1 MGHRA, CDR2 YSYEKL.

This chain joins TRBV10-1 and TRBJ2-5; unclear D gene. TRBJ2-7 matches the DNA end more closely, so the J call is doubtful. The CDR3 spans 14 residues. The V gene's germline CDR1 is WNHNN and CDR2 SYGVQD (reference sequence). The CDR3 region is CASSDVQVSYEQYF. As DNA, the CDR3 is TGCGCCAGCAGTGATGTCCAAGTCTCCTACGAGCAGTACTTC.

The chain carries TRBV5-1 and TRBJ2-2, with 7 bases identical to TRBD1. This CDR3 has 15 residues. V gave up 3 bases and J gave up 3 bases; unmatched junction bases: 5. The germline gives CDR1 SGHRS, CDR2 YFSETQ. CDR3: CASSSRGLDTGELFF. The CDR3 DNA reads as TGCGCCAGCAGCTCCAGGGGGTTGGACACCGGGGAGCTGTTTTTT.

CDR3 in amino acids: CASSAEIGPEGQGKGYTF. The CDR3 DNA reads TGTGCCAGCAGCGCCGAGATTGGCCCGGAGGGACAGGGGAAGGGCTACACCTTC. V gene TRBV9 combines with J gene TRBJ1-2; 10 bases agree with TRBD1. Germline CDR1 SGDLS, CDR2 YYNGEE. The CDR3 loop spans 18 amino acids. Unmatched junction bases numbered 19, after V lost 3 bases and J lost 8 bases. The entire variable domain, with the rest obtained from reference TRBV9 and TRBJ1-2, is as follows: DSGVTQTPKHLITATGQRVTLRCSPRSGDLSVYWYQQSLDQGLQFLIQYYNGEERAKGNILERFSAQQFPDLHSELNLSSLELGDSALYFCASSAEIGPEGQGKGYTFGSGTRLTVV.

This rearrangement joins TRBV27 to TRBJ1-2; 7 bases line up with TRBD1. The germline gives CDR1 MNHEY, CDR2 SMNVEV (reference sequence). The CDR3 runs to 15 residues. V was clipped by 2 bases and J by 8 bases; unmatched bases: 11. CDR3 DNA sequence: TGTGCCAGCAGTTTAGGGACAGACAGTGAATTGGGCTACACCTTC. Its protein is CASSLGTDSELGYTF.

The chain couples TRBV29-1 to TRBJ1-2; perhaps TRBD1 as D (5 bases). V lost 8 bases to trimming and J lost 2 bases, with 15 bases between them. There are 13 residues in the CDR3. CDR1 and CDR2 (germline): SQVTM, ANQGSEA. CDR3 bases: TGCAGCATCTCCTCTGGGGGGAACTATGGCTACACCTTC. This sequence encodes CSISSGGNYGYTF.

The CDR3 loop is CASQFENTEAFF. The CDR3 bases are TGTGCCAGCCAGTTTGAGAACACTGAAGCTTTCTTT. The chain links TRBV2 to TRBJ1-1; no definite D call. Germline V lookup: CDR1 SNHLY, CDR2 FYNNEI. CDR3 length: 12 residues. Deletions cut 8 bases from V and 1 base from J, with 8 bases between. The full variable domain, with the rest looked up from reference TRBV2 and TRBJ1-1, is EPEVTQTPSHQVTQMGQEVILRCVPISNHLYFYWYRQILGQKVEFLVSFYNNEISEKSEIFDDQFSVERPDGSNFTLKIRSTKLEDSAMYFCASQFENTEAFFGQGTRLTVV.